This entry lists 26 T cell receptor beta chains sequenced from one sample in a study of blood T cell repertoires in COVID-19 (dated by TCRdb to 2018 to 2020). The method behind the library was the immunoSEQ multiplex PCR assay. TCRdb carries this immuneACCESS record with in-frame sequences only. Its versions omit some clonotypes, under half of them owing to an unresolved V gene in the studies checked, with the rest unexplained. Recorded for this sample are about 210,000 clones; 70% to 85% of them occurred a single time. About 8.9% of the sample is in the top ten clones. The source material was peripheral blood. Receptors were obtained from a man aged 45 to 65 with active or convalescent COVID-19.

This clone was detected only a few times. This rearrangement joins TRBV2 to TRBJ1-6; a possible D gene is TRBD1 (5 bases). Per the germline V gene, CDR1 is SNHLY and CDR2 is FYNNEI. Trimming removed 0 bases at V and 10 bases at J, with 19 bases between. This CDR3 comprises 17 residues. The CDR3 spells CASSEASGGAHGSPLHF. The DNA of the CDR3 is TGTGCCAGCAGTGAAGCGTCAGGTGGGGCCCATGGATCACCCCTCCACTTT. Combining the CDR3 with reference TRBV2 and TRBJ1-6 gives the whole variable domain EPEVTQTPSHQVTQMGQEVILRCVPISNHLYFYWYRQILGQKVEFLVSFYNNEISEKSEIFDDQFSVERPDGSNFTLKIRSTKLEDSAMYFCASSEASGGAHGSPLHFGNGTRLTVT.

This chain connects TRBV10-3 to TRBJ2-4, with D perhaps TRBD1 (7 bases). CDR1 is ENHRY, CDR2 SYGVKD, per germline. Trimming removed 0 bases at V and 2 bases at J, with 11 bases between. The CDR3 is 16 amino acids. CDR3: CAISESGGQTKNIQYF. CDR3 DNA: TGTGCCATCAGTGAGTCCGGGGGACAGACCAAAAACATTCAGTACTTC.

The chain couples TRBV25-1 to TRBJ2-5; D perhaps matches TRBD1 (6 bases). Germline V gives CDR1 MGHDK, CDR2 SYGVNS. Trimming took 4 bases from V and 6 from J, leaving 9 bases between them. The CDR3 is 12 amino acids. The CDR3 sequence: CASSGTVKTQYF. CDR3 sequence (DNA): TGTGCCAGCAGTGGGACAGTGAAGACCCAGTACTTC.

The chain has TRBV4-2 and TRBJ2-1; 12 bases align to TRBD2. Trimming took 0 bases from V and 3 from J; bases not matched to a gene: 9. Germline V gene sequence: CDR1 LGHNA, CDR2 YNFKEQ. The CDR3 length is 19 residues. The CDR3 bases are TGTGCCAGCAGCCAAGAGCTAGCGGGAGGGCCTGGGCACTACAATGAGCAGTTCTTC. Protein product: CASSQELAGGPGHYNEQFF.

V gene TRBV6-5 combines with J gene TRBJ2-1; 8 bases are a match to TRBD2. Trimming took 0 bases from V and 4 from J; bases not matched to a gene: 5. Per the germline V gene, CDR1 is MNHEY and CDR2 is SVGAGI. The CDR3 is made up of 16 amino acids. The CDR3 region has the DNA TGTGCCAGCAGTTACTCAAGGACTAGCATTTACAATGAGCAGTTCTTC. Translating it yields CASSYSRTSIYNEQFF.

The genes are TRBV5-1 and TRBJ2-5; tentative D call: TRBD1 (5 bases). The V gene's germline CDR1 is SGHRS and CDR2 YFSETQ. The CDR3 has 14 residues. The V and J ends lost 0 bases and 6 bases respectively, with 12 bases between them. The CDR3 coding sequence is TGCGCCAGCAGCTTGGGACAGCCACGGAAGACCCAGTACTTC. This sequence encodes CASSLGQPRKTQYF.

This clone was detected a few times. This chain uses TRBV2 with TRBJ2-2, with TRBD1 identical over 7 bases. Trimming at V came to 8 bases and at J to 7 bases, leaving 10 bases not matched to a gene. Germline CDR1 reads SNHLY; CDR2 reads FYNNEI. The CDR3 spans 14 residues. CDR3 coding DNA: TGTGCCAGCGAGGGGGCCCAACGAGGCGGGGAGCTGTTTTTT. As protein: CASEGAQRGGELFF.

The chain has TRBV10-3 and TRBJ2-5; D not resolved. Deletions cut 0 bases from V and 1 base from J, with 6 bases between. The CDR3 extends over 14 amino acids. The germline CDR1 and CDR2 sequences are ENHRY and SYGVKD. The CDR3 DNA sequence: TGTGCCATCAGTGAGTCGGCAGGCCAAGAGACCCAGTACTTC. Amino acids: CAISESAGQETQYF.

The CDR3 DNA reads as TGTGCCAGCAGTTTTTGGGGGGCTGAAGCTTTCTTT. Protein sequence: CASSFWGAEAFF. The chain joins TRBV28 to TRBJ1-1, with D possibly being TRBD1 (5 bases). Germline CDR1 and CDR2: MDHEN and SYDVKM. This CDR3 comprises 12 residues. The V end lost 3 bases, the J end lost 6 bases, and 8 bases lay between the germline ends.

About this clone: Different DNA sequences within this sample yield the same CDR3. The rearrangement links TRBV5-1 to TRBJ1-3; D is uncertain. This CDR3 spans 14 amino acids. V shed 0 bases and J shed 0 bases, with 4 bases lying between them. CDR1 and CDR2 (germline): SGHRS, YFSETQ. As DNA, the CDR3 is TGCGCCAGCAGCTTGGGCGGCTCTGGAAACACCATATATTTT. Protein: CASSLGGSGNTIYF.

The chain employs TRBV10-3 and TRBJ1-2; 7 nucleotides line up with TRBD1. The CDR3 loop spans 15 amino acids. V dropped 0 bases and J dropped 6; count of bases not matched to a gene: 7. From germline, CDR1 is ENHRY and CDR2 SYGVKD. The CDR3 DNA reads as TGTGCCATCAGTGAGTCGCTACAGGGGAAGGATGGCTACACCTTC. It encodes CAISESLQGKDGYTF.

The chain carries TRBV11-3 and TRBJ2-1; 9 nucleotides match TRBD2. The V segment lost 0 bases and the J segment 6 bases; nucleotides outside the gene matches: 6. CDR3 length: 16 amino acids. Germline V lookup: CDR1 SGHNT, CDR2 YENEEA. The CDR3 nucleotides are TGTGCCAGCAGCTTAGATCTTACTAGCGGGCCCAATGAGCAGTTCTTC. It is translated as CASSLDLTSGPNEQFF.

This clone is a singleton in its sample. V usage is TRBV28 and J usage is TRBJ1-1; a weak D match, TRBD1 (5 bases). The V and J ends lost 2 bases and 6 bases respectively, with 13 bases between them. The CDR3 has 14 residues. Germline assignment: CDR1 MDHEN and CDR2 SYDVKM. CDR3 in amino acids: CASSLSAGRSEAFF. The CDR3 coding sequence is TGTGCCAGCAGTTTAAGCGCGGGGCGTTCTGAAGCTTTCTTT.

This chain links TRBV28 with TRBJ1-2; 9 nucleotides agree with TRBD1. CDR3 length: 14 amino acids. Trimming cost V 6 bases and J 8 bases; bases outside gene matches: 10. The germline gives CDR1 MDHEN, CDR2 SYDVKM. CDR3: CASSQPGQGGGYTF. DNA of the CDR3: TGTGCCAGCAGCCAACCGGGACAGGGTGGCGGCTACACCTTC.

This chain links TRBV5-4 with TRBJ2-7; 7 bases are a match to TRBD1. CDR3 length equals 14 residues. Losses at the gene ends were 4 bases for V and 5 bases for J; bases not matched to a gene: 9. Germline V gene data show CDR1 as SGHNT and CDR2 as YYREEE (reference sequence). CDR3: CASSPNRGANEQYV. The CDR3 nucleotides read TGTGCCAGCAGCCCCAACAGGGGAGCCAACGAGCAGTACGTC.

The rearrangement uses TRBV5-4 and TRBJ2-1; 8 bases are shared with TRBD1. The CDR3 extends over 12 amino acids. Germline CDR1 reads SGHNT; CDR2 reads YYREEE (reference sequence). Trimming took 2 bases from V and 8 from J; bases not matched to a gene: 0. DNA of the CDR3: TGTGCCAGCAGCTTACAGGGGGATGAGCAGTTCTTC. The encoded protein is CASSLQGDEQFF.

This clone was counted between two and nine times. The chain joins TRBV7-9 to TRBJ2-7; 10 nucleotides match TRBD1. The V gene end was trimmed by 4 bases and the J gene end by 6 bases; junction bases not matched to a gene: 9. The CDR3 contains 15 residues. From germline, CDR1 is SEHNR and CDR2 FQNEAQ (reference sequence). The CDR3 region is CASSSYSTGGFEQYF. DNA for the CDR3: TGTGCCAGCAGCTCATACTCGACAGGGGGCTTCGAGCAGTACTTC.

The rearrangement uses TRBV5-6 and TRBJ1-5, with 8 positions matching TRBD1. CDR1 and CDR2 from the germline V gene are SGHDT and YYEEEE. The CDR3 sequence is 13 residues long. The V and J ends lost 4 bases and 7 bases, in that order; junction bases with no gene match: 4. The CDR3 DNA sequence: TGTGCCAGCAGCCTAGACAGGGGACAGCCCCAGCATTTT. This translates into CASSLDRGQPQHF.

This sequence joins TRBV6-5 and TRBJ1-2; 8 bases line up with TRBD1. This CDR3 comprises 13 residues. V dropped 6 bases and J dropped 2; count of bases not matched to a gene: 2. Germline-derived CDR1 and CDR2 are MNHEY and SVGAGI. In nucleotides, the CDR3 is TGTGCCAGCAGCCGGGACAGGAACTATGGCTACACCTTC. This translates into CASSRDRNYGYTF.

The chain joins TRBV21-1 to TRBJ2-7; no DNA check was done on the table's D call, TRBD2. TRBV21-1 is listed as a pseudogene. The length of the CDR3 is 13 residues. The CDR3 region is CASLRGGSYEQYV. The DNA of the CDR3 is TGTGCCAGCCTGAGGGGGGGGTCCTACGAGCAGTACGTC.

The rearrangement uses TRBV7-2 and TRBJ1-1, with D hard to call. CDR1 is SGHTA and CDR2 is FQGNSA in the germline V gene. Trimming took 2 bases from V and 1 from J, leaving 8 bases between them. The CDR3 is 14 residues long. CDR3 nucleotides: TGTGCCAGCAGCTTATTTGGCCAGAACACTGAAGCTTTCTTT. Translated: CASSLFGQNTEAFF.

The DNA of the CDR3 is TGTGCCAGCAGTTACTTACGGGGGGAGACCCAGTACTTC. Its translation is CASSYLRGETQYF. V gene TRBV6-2 or TRBV6-3 combines with J gene TRBJ2-5; a weak D match, TRBD2 (6 bases). Germline V CDR1 and CDR2: MNHEY, SVGEGT. The CDR3 is 13 residues long. Deletions cut 1 base from V and 5 bases from J, with 8 bases between.

The chain joins TRBV28 to TRBJ2-1; 14 nucleotides line up with TRBD2. This CDR3 has 21 residues. Per the germline V gene, CDR1 is MDHEN and CDR2 is SYDVKM. J was trimmed by 1 base and V by 5 bases; bases with no gene match: 16. In DNA form, the CDR3 reads TGTGCCAGCAGTCGATCGGGACTAGCGGGAGTTACGGCAATATCCTACAATGAGCAGTTCTTC. Residues: CASSRSGLAGVTAISYNEQFF.

The CDR3 region has the DNA TGTGCCAGCAGCTTACGGCGGGGGGAAGATACGCAGTATTTT. Protein: CASSLRRGEDTQYF. V usage is TRBV7-2 and J usage is TRBJ2-3; TRBD2 matches at 8 bases. CDR1 SGHTA and CDR2 FQGNSA come from the germline V gene. The CDR3 runs to 14 residues. V dropped 2 bases and J dropped 5; count of bases not matched to a gene: 3.

The chain joins TRBV6-2 or TRBV6-3 to TRBJ1-5, with D possibly matching TRBD1 (5 bases). The CDR3 runs to 15 residues. CDR1 and CDR2 from the germline V gene are MNHEY and SVGEGT. The V end lost 6 bases, the J end lost 2 bases, and 14 bases lay between the germline ends. The CDR3 DNA sequence: TGTGCCAGCAGCAGACCTGACAGCGGCAATCAGCCCCAGCATTTT. This encodes CASSRPDSGNQPQHF.

The chain has TRBV2 and TRBJ1-2, with no clear D. V was shortened by 7 bases and J by 1 base, with 13 bases between the two germline ends. The CDR3 extends over 14 amino acids. Per the germline V gene, CDR1 is SNHLY and CDR2 is FYNNEI. CDR3 sequence: CASKQTLLNYGYTF. As DNA, the CDR3 is TGTGCCAGCAAACAGACACTCCTTAACTATGGCTACACCTTC.